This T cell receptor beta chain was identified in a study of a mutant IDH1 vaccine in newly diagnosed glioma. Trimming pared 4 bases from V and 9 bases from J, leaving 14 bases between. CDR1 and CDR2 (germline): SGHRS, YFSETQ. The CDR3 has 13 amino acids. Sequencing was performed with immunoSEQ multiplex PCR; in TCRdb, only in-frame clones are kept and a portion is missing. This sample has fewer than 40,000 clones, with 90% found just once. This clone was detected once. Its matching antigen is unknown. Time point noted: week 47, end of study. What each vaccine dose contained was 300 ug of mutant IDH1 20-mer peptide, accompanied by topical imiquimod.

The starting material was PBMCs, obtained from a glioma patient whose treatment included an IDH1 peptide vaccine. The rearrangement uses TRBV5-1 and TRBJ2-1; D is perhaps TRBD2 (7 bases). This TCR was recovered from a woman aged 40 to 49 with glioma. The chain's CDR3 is CASSPGGPGEQFF. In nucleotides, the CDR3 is TGCGCCAGCAGCCCCGGGGGGCCTGGTGAGCAGTTCTTC.